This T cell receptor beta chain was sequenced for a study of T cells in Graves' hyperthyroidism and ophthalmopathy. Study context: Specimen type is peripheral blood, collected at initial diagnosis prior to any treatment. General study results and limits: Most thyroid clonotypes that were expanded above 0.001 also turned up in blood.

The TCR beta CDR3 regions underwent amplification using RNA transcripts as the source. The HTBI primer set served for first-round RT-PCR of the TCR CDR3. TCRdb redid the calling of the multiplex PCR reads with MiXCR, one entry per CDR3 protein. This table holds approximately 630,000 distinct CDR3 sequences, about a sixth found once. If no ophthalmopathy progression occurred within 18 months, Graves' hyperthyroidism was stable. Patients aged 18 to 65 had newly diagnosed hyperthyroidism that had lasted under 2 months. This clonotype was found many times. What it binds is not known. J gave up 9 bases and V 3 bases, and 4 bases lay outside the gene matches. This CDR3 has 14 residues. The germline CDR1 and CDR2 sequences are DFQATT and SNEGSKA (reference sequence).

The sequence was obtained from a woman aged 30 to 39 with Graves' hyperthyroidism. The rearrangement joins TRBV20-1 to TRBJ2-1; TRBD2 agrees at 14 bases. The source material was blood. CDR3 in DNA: TGCAGTGCTAGGGGACTAGCGGGAGCAAGTGAGCAGTTCTTC. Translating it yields CSARGLAGASEQFF.